Below, 16 T cell receptor beta chains from the same sample are listed, as sequenced in a study of CD8 T cells in Susac syndrome. A quantity of about 0.5 to 1 ug RNA underwent reverse transcription using random hexamers. A single record per CDR3 protein comes from TCRdb applying MiXCR to the immunoSEQ multiplex PCR reads. Altogether under 250,000 distinct CDR3 sequences are present, about 94% being singletons, with the ten largest covering approximately 0.15%. The sequenced sample consisted of CD4+ T cells from PBMCs. Receptors originate from a human donor with Susac syndrome.

This clonotype was seen only once. The chain joins TRBV25-1 to TRBJ2-5, with D uncertain. CDR3 length: 14 amino acids. Deletions cut 0 bases from V and 0 bases from J, with 5 bases between. The germline V gene encodes CDR1 MGHDK and CDR2 SYGVNS. As DNA, the CDR3 is TGTGCCAGCAGTGAATACGGCAACCAAGAGACCCAGTACTTC. It codes for CASSEYGNQETQYF.

The J gene is TRBJ2-7, the V gene TRBV30; D may be TRBD2 (6 bases). In germline, CDR1 is GTSNPN, CDR2 SVGIG (reference sequence). Trimming removed 1 base at V and 4 bases at J, with 14 bases between. The CDR3 is made up of 14 amino acids. This chain's CDR3 is CAWSGNSGVYEQYF. CDR3 in DNA: TGTGCCTGGAGTGGGAATAGCGGAGTGTACGAGCAGTACTTC.

The chain is built from TRBV6-2 or TRBV6-3 and TRBJ2-1, with D possibly being TRBD1 (6 bases). Trimming took off 6 bases at V and 6 bases at J, with 9 bases between the two ends. CDR1 and CDR2 from the germline V gene are MNHEY and SVGEGT. The CDR3 loop spans 12 amino acids. CDR3 residues: CASRSGVNEQFF. The CDR3, as DNA: TGTGCCAGCAGGTCAGGGGTCAATGAGCAGTTCTTC.

The chain uses TRBV24-1 and TRBJ1-5, with 7 bases lining up with TRBD1. The ends lost 2 bases at V and 1 base at J; junction bases unmatched: 10. This CDR3 spans 18 amino acids. Germline V CDR1 and CDR2: KGHDR, SFDVKD. Here the CDR3 DNA reads TGTGCCACCAGTGATTCCAGACAGGGCGGCGGGAGCAATCAGCCCCAGCATTTT. It is translated as CATSDSRQGGGSNQPQHF.

The V and J genes are TRBV9 and TRBJ2-7; D might be TRBD1 (6 bases). CDR3 length: 13 amino acids. Trimming cost V 0 bases and J 6 bases, with 10 bases left between them. Per germline, CDR1 SGDLS and CDR2 YYNGEE. CDR3 loop: CASSVAGQLEQYF. CDR3 nucleotide sequence: TGTGCCAGCAGCGTAGCTGGACAGCTCGAGCAGTACTTC.

This clonotype was found once. The chain links TRBV5-1 to TRBJ1-5; no firm D call. The CDR3 sequence is 14 residues long. Trimming pared 0 bases from V and 7 bases from J, leaving 11 bases between. Germline CDR1 reads SGHRS; CDR2 reads YFSETQ. In DNA, the CDR3 is TGCGCCAGCAGCTTGGAAAGGGAAACACAGCCCCAGCATTTT. Amino acids: CASSLERETQPQHF.

The CDR3 reads CSVEVGDSNEQFF. The CDR3 DNA follows: TGCAGCGTTGAAGTAGGGGACAGCAATGAGCAGTTCTTC. V usage is TRBV29-1 and J usage is TRBJ2-1; 7 positions match TRBD1. CDR1 is SQVTM, CDR2 ANQGSEA, per germline. J was trimmed by 6 bases and V by 1 base; bases with no gene match: 3. This CDR3 comprises 13 residues.

The rearrangement links TRBV6-6 to TRBJ1-5, with 7 bases lining up with TRBD1. The CDR3 runs 14 residues. Germline V gives CDR1 MNHNY, CDR2 SVGAGI (reference sequence). J gave up 4 bases and V 2 bases, and 2 bases lay outside the gene matches. CDR3 sequence (DNA): TGTGCCAGCAGTTACCCAGGGGGGAATCAGCCCCAGCATTTT. Translated: CASSYPGGNQPQHF.

This sequence joins TRBV30 and TRBJ1-6; D unclear. The CDR3 sequence is 14 residues long. V lost 7 bases and J lost 5, with 15 bases in between. Germline-derived CDR1 and CDR2 are GTSNPN and SVGIG (reference sequence). This CDR3 is CAFQSTANNSPLHF. The CDR3 bases are TGTGCCTTCCAGTCGACGGCTAATAATTCACCCCTCCACTTT.

The chain combines TRBV21-1 with TRBJ1-2; the table's D call, TRBD1, was not checked against the DNA. TRBV21-1 is termed a pseudogene. The CDR3 has 17 amino acids. As DNA, the CDR3 is TGTGCCAGCAGCAAAATTTGGACAGGGCGAGAGTATGGTGGCTACACCTTC. This encodes CASSKIWTGREYGGYTF.

This chain uses TRBV24-1 with TRBJ2-3; no clear D. With 8 bases removed from V and 1 base from J, the gap between germline ends came to 12 bases. The CDR3 has 14 residues. Germline V gene lookup returns CDR1 KGHDR and CDR2 SFDVKD. The CDR3 loop reads CATMGSQGTDTQYF. DNA of the CDR3: TGTGCCACCATGGGAAGTCAGGGCACAGATACGCAGTATTTT.

The V and J genes are TRBV5-1 and TRBJ1-6; 10 bases line up with TRBD1. The trim removed 0 bases at V and 9 bases at J, leaving 3 bases unmatched. The CDR3 consists of 15 residues. The germline V gene has CDR1 SGHRS and CDR2 YFSETQ. Here the CDR3 DNA reads TGCGCCAGCAGCTTGGCGGGACAGGGGTTTTCACCCCTCCACTTT. Amino acid sequence: CASSLAGQGFSPLHF. Using reference TRBV5-1 and TRBJ1-6 for the parts outside the CDR3, the full variable domain is KAGVTQTPRYLIKTRGQQVTLSCSPISGHRSVSWYQQTPGQGLQFLFEYFSETQRNKGNFPGRFSGRQFSNSRSEMNVSTLELGDSALYLCASSLAGQGFSPLHFGNGTRLTVT.

J is TRBJ1-1 and V is TRBV7-2; D is unclear. The CDR3 totals 11 residues. The germline gives CDR1 SGHTA, CDR2 FQGNSA. V lost 11 bases to trimming and J lost 4 bases, with 11 bases between them. DNA of the CDR3: TGTGCCGCGAGACCGGGCACTGAAGCTTTCTTT. Its translation is CAARPGTEAFF.

J is TRBJ1-1 and V is TRBV20-1; tentative D call: TRBD1 (6 bases). V was shortened by 5 bases and J by 0 bases, with 22 bases between the two germline ends. The germline V gene encodes CDR1 DFQATT and CDR2 SNEGSKA (reference sequence). This CDR3 contains 17 residues. The CDR3 loop is CSAHKVSAGAMNTEAFF. CDR3 in DNA: TGCAGTGCTCACAAGGTCTCAGCAGGGGCGATGAACACTGAAGCTTTCTTT.

J is TRBJ1-1 and V is TRBV7-2, with D perhaps TRBD1 (6 bases). The CDR3 is made up of 17 amino acids. V was pared by 5 bases and J by 5 bases, with 24 bases between. Germline V gives CDR1 SGHTA, CDR2 FQGNSA. CDR3 residues: CASSPIGGTITGTEAFF. Here the CDR3 DNA reads TGTGCCAGCAGCCCCATAGGAGGGACAATCACTGGTACTGAAGCTTTCTTT.

This chain uses TRBV10-2 with TRBJ2-6, with 8 bases identical to TRBD1. The ends lost 8 bases at V and 4 bases at J; junction bases unmatched: 7. Germline V CDR1 and CDR2: WSHSY, SAAADI. CDR3 length: 15 residues. The CDR3 nucleotides are TGCGCCAGCGGGACAGGATTGAAGGGGGCCAACGTCCTGACTTTC. Protein sequence: CASGTGLKGANVLTF.